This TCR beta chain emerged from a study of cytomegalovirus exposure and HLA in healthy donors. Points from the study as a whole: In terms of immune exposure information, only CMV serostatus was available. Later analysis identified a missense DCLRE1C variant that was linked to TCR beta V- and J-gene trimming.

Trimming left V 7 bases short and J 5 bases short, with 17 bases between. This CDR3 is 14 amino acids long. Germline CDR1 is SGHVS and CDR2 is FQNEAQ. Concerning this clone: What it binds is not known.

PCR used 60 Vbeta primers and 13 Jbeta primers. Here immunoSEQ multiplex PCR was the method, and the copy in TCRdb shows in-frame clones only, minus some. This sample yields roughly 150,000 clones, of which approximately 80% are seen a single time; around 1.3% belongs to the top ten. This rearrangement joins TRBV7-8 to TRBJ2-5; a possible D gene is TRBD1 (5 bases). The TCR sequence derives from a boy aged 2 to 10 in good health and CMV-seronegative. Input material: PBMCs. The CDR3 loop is CASTISQGWETQYF. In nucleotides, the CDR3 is TGTGCCAGCACCATCTCGCAGGGTTGGGAGACCCAGTACTTC.